The sequence of this T cell receptor (beta chain) was determined in a study of control samples from healthy donors and cancer patients. On this clone itself: Other DNA sequences in the same sample also yield this CDR3.

Generated by immunoSEQ multiplex PCR, the TCRdb table keeps only in-frame clones and is missing some. The sample includes some 220,000 clones, 85% to 95% of them seen just once. CDR1 is SGDLS, CDR2 YYNGEE, per germline. The V end was cut by 0 bases, the J end by 0 bases, with 5 bases between. CDR3 length: 14 amino acids. Sequenced input: blood. The V call is TRBV9, the J call TRBJ2-3; the D is unclear. The clonotype comes from a man between 50 and 59 years old in good health. The CDR3 reads CASSVEPSTDTQYF. The CDR3 bases are TGTGCCAGCAGCGTAGAGCCAAGCACAGATACGCAGTATTTT.